This T cell receptor (beta chain) was identified during a study of blood T cell repertoires in COVID-19. Original analysis: Amplified reference gene primers provided the basis for estimating nucleated cell counts. Sequencing was performed with immunoSEQ multiplex PCR; in TCRdb, only in-frame clones are kept and a portion is missing. Clonal size and the V and J genes are those of that table, whereas D and trimming came from the DNA. The profile covers approximately 260,000 clones, with around 90% appearing a single time and roughly 10% taken by the ten largest. J lost 8 bases, V lost 5 bases, and 12 bases had no gene match. Germline V gene data show CDR1 as SGHVS and CDR2 as FNYEAQ. The CDR3 runs 16 residues.

The receptor's source is a woman aged 65 to 85 with COVID-19, enrolled during active disease. Sequencing was done on a sample of peripheral blood. The chain joins TRBV7-6 to TRBJ2-2; TRBD1 matches at 9 bases. The CDR3 protein is CASSPGQGLLSGELFF. CDR3 DNA sequence: TGTGCCAGCAGCCCGGGACAGGGTCTTTTATCAGGGGAGCTGTTTTTT.